This T cell receptor beta chain derives from a study of blood T cells in healthy people across ages. Overall study findings and caveats: Bulk PBMC profiling left naive and antigen-experienced comparisons inconclusive. Getting older went along with TCR beta diversity per million T cells dropping roughly linearly.

In this sample, this clonotype turned up a few times. The target antigen is unknown. V lost 3 bases, J lost 0 bases, and 3 bases stayed unmatched. Germline V gene data show CDR1 as SGDLS and CDR2 as YYNGEE. The CDR3 length is 17 residues. A second about 6 to 12 cycle PCR used barcoded and J-beta primers. At least 3 million CDR3-containing paired-end reads were obtained per sample. Via MiXCR, TCRdb re-called the 5' RACE reads, giving one row per CDR3 protein. The sample records about 670,000 distinct CDR3 sequences, roughly 43% being singletons. Sequenced input: blood. The clonotype was recovered from an elderly man in good health. The rearrangement links TRBV9 to TRBJ2-5; 15 bases match TRBD2. CDR3 nucleotides: TGTGCCAGCAGCGCGGGACTAGCGGGGGGATACCAAGAGACCCAGTACTTC. Encoded protein: CASSAGLAGGYQETQYF.